This entry is about one TCR beta chain. Its specificity is unknown. This specimen belongs to a study of OX40 agonist ivuxolimab in advanced cancers. Overall study: Intravenous ivuxolimab was administered to patients every 2 weeks at 0.01 to 10 mg/kg. Patients with hepatocellular carcinoma, melanoma, renal cell or head and neck cancer made up the dose-escalation patients. General study results and limits: The work left the antigen specificity of expanded peripheral T cells undetermined. At 0.1 to 3.0 mg/kg, clonal expansion of CD4+ and CD8+ blood T cells had occurred by week 6.

The repertoire was sequenced with immunoSEQ multiplex PCR; TCRdb's copy has only in-frame clones and lacks some. The sample holds roughly 44,000 clones; around nine tenths are singletons and the top ten take about 13%. Per the germline V gene, CDR1 is SGHDT and CDR2 is YYEEEE. The V and J ends lost 0 bases and 5 bases respectively, with 17 bases between them. The CDR3 is made up of 16 amino acids. The chain carries TRBV5-6 and TRBJ2-5; D tentatively fits TRBD1 or TRBD2 (6 bases each). The sequence derives from an adult with an advanced solid tumor such as melanoma, head and neck, liver or kidney cancer. This material consisted of CD4+ or CD8+ T cells sorted from blood, taken in a trial of the OX40 agonist ivuxolimab. This CDR3 is CASSLAEGGDRETQYF. The DNA for the CDR3 is TGTGCCAGCAGCTTGGCGGAGGGGGGAGATCGGGAGACCCAGTACTTC.